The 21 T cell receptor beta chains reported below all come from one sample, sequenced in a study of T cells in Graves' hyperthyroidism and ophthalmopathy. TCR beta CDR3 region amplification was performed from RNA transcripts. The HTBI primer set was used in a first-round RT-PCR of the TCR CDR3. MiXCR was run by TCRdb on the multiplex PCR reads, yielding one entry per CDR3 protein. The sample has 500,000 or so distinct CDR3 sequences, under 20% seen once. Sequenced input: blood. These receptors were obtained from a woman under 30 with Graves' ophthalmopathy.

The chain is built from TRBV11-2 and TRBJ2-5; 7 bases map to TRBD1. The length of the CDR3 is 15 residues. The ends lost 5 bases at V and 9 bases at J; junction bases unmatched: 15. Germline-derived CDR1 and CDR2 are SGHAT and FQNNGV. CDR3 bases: TGTGCCAGCAGCCGCCAGGACACAACCCAGGGGGCCCAGTACTTC. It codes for CASSRQDTTQGAQYF.

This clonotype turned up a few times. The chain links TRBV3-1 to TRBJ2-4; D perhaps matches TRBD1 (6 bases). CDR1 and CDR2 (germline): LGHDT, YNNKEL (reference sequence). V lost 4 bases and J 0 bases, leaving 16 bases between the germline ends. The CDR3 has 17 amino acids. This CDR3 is CASSRFGYREAKNIQYF. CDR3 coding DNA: TGTGCCAGCAGCCGATTTGGTTACAGGGAAGCCAAAAACATTCAGTACTTC. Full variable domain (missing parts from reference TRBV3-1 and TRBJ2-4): DTAVSQTPKYLVTQMGNDKSIKCEQNLGHDTMYWYKQDSKKFLKIMFSYNNKELIINETVPNRFSPKSPDKAHLNLHINSLELGDSAVYFCASSRFGYREAKNIQYFGAGTRLSVL.

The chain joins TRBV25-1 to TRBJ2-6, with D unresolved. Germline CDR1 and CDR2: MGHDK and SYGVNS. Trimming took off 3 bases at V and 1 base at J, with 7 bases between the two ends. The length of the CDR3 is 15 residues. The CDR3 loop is CASSDGNSGANVLTF. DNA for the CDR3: TGTGCCAGCAGTGATGGGAATTCTGGGGCCAACGTCCTGACTTTC.

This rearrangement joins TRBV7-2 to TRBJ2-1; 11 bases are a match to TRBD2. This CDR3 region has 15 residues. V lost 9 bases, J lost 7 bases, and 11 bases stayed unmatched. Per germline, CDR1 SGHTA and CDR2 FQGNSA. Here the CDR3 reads CASSIVAGGPNEQFF. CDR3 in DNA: TGTGCCAGTAGTATAGTAGCGGGAGGGCCGAATGAGCAGTTCTTC. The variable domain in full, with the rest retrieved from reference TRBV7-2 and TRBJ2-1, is GAGVSQSPSNKVTEKGKDVELRCDPISGHTALYWYRQSLGQGLEFLIYFQGNSAPDKSGLPSDRFSAERTGGSVSTLTIQRTQQEDSAVYLCASSIVAGGPNEQFFGPGTRLTVL.

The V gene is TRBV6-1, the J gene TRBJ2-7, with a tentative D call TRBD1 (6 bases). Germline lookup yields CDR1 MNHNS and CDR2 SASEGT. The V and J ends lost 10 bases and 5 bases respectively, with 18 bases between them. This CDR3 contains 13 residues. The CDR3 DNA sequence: TGTGCCACCCGAGCGAACAGGGTAGACGAGCAGTACTTC. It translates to CATRANRVDEQYF.

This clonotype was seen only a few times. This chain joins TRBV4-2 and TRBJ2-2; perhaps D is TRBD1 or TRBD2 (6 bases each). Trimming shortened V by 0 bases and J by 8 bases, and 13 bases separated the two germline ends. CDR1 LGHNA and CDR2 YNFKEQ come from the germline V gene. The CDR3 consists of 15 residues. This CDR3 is CASSQDPGANGELFF. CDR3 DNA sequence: TGTGCCAGCAGCCAAGACCCGGGGGCGAATGGGGAGCTGTTTTTT.

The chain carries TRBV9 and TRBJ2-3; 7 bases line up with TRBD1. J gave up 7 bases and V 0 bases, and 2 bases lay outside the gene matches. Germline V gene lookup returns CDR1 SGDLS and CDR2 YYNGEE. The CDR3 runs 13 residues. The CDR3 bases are TGTGCCAGCAGCGTAGAGGACAGGTATACGCAGTATTTT. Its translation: CASSVEDRYTQYF.

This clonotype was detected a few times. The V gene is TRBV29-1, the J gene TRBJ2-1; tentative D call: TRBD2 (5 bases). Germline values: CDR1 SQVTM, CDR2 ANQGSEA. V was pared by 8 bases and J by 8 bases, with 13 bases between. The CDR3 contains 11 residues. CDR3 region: CSIWAGYEQFF. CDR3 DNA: TGCAGCATCTGGGCGGGTTATGAGCAGTTCTTC.

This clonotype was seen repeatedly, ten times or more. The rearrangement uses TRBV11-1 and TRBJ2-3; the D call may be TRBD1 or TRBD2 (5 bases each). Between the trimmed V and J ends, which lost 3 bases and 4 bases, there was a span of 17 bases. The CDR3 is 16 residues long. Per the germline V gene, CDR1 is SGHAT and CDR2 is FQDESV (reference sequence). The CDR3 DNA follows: TGTGCCAGCAGCTTTGGGGGAGAGTACTGGGCAGATACGCAGTATTTT. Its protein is CASSFGGEYWADTQYF.

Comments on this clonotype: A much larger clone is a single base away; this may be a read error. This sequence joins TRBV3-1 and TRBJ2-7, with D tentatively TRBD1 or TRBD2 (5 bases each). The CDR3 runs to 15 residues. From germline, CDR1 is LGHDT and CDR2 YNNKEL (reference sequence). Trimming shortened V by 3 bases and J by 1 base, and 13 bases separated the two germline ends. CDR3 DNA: TGTGCCAGCAGCCAGGGGACCAGCCCTTCCTACGAGCAGTACTTC. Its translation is CASSQGTSPSYEQYF.

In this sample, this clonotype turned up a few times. The CDR3 loop is CASSLGALGGLAGGSAGANVLTF. DNA for the CDR3: TGTGCCAGCAGCTTGGGAGCCCTTGGAGGACTAGCGGGAGGCTCGGCTGGGGCCAACGTCCTGACTTTC. The genes are TRBV5-4 and TRBJ2-6; 14 bases line up with TRBD2. CDR3 length: 23 residues. V lost 0 bases, J lost 2 bases, and 16 bases stayed unmatched. Looked up from germline, CDR1 is SGHNT and CDR2 is YYREEE (reference sequence).

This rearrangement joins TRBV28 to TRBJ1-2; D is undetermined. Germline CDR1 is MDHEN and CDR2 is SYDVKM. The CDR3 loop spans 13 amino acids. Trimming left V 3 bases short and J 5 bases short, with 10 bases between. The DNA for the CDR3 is TGTGCCAGCAGTTTGGGGTCTAGGTATGGCTACACCTTC. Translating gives CASSLGSRYGYTF.

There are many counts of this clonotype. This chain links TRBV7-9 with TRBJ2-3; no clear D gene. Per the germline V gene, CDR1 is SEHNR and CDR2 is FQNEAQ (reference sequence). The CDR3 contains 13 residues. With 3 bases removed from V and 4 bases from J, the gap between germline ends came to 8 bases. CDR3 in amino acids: CASSLTVADTQYF. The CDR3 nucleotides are TGTGCCAGCAGCTTGACCGTCGCAGATACGCAGTATTTT.

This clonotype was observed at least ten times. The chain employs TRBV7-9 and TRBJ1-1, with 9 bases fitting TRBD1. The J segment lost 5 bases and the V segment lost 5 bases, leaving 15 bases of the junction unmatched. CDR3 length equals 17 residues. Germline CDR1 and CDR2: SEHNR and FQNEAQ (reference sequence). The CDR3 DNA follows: TGTGCCAGCAGCCAAGTTAATTACAGGGGGCGAAAGACTGAAGCTTTCTTT. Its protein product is CASSQVNYRGRKTEAFF.

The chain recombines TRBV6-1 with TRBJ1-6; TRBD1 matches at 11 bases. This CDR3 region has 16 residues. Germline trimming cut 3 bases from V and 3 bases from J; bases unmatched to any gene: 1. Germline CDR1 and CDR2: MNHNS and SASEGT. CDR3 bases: TGTGCCAGCAGTGACGGGACAGGGGGCTATAATTCACCCCTCCACTTT. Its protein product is CASSDGTGGYNSPLHF.

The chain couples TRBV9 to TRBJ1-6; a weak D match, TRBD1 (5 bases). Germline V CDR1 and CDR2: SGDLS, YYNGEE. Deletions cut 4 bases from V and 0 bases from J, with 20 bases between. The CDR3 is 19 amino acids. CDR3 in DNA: TGTGCCAGCAGCCCCCACGGGACCCCATATTCCTCCTATAATTCACCCCTCCACTTT. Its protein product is CASSPHGTPYSSYNSPLHF.

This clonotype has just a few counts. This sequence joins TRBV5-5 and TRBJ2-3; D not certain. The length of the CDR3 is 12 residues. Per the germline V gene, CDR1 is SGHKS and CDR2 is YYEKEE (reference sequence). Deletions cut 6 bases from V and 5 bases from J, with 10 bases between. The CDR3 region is CASTAPEDTQYF. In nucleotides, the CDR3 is TGTGCCAGCACCGCACCCGAAGATACGCAGTATTTT.

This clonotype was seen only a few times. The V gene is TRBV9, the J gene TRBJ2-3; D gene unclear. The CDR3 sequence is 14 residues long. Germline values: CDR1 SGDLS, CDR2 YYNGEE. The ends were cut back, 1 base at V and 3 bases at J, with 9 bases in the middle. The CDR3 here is CASSVSAVTDTQYF. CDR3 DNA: TGTGCCAGCAGCGTATCAGCAGTAACAGATACGCAGTATTTT.

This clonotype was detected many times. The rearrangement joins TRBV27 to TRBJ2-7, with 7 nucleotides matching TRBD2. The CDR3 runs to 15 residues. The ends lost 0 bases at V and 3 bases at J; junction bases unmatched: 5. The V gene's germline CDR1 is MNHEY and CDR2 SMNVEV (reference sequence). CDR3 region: CASSLSSLAVYEQYF. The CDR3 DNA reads TGTGCCAGCAGTTTATCCTCCCTAGCGGTCTACGAGCAGTACTTC.

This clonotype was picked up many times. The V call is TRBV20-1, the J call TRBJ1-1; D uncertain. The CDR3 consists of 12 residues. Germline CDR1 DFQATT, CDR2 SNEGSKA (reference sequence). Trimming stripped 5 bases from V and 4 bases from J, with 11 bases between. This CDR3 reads CSAPRESTEAFF. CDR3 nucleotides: TGCAGTGCTCCCCGGGAGAGCACTGAAGCTTTCTTT.

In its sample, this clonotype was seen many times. CDR3 residues: CASSFGHRGNTEAFF. The CDR3 DNA reads TGTGCCAGCAGTTTCGGGCACAGGGGAAACACTGAAGCTTTCTTT. The chain recombines TRBV12-3 or TRBV12-4 with TRBJ1-1; 7 nucleotides match TRBD1. The CDR3 loop spans 15 amino acids. Trimming at V came to 3 bases and at J to 2 bases, leaving 6 bases not matched to a gene.